This T cell receptor (beta chain) was recorded in a study of blood T cell repertoires in COVID-19. For the study at large: Some COVID-19 samples were acute and others convalescent; all came from the United States, Italy and Spain. PBMCs, B-cell-depleted T cells, or T cells provided the cDNA or gDNA that made up the material.

This CDR3 spans 13 amino acids. Original analysis: How many nucleated cells were present was estimated from reference gene primer amplification. Some clones are missing from TCRdb's copy, which holds only in-frame ones; the method was immunoSEQ multiplex PCR. The DNA was the basis for D and trimming; V, J and clone size are from that table. The table records roughly 30,000 clones, nearly 90% of them present only once. Enrollment of patients from Seattle took place during active infection, with longitudinal follow-up. The chain is built from TRBV21-1 and TRBJ2-7; whether TRBD2, the table's D call, matches the DNA was not checked. TRBV21-1 is assigned pseudogene status. This clonotype was obtained from a man in his sixties with COVID-19, enrolled during active disease. The source material was peripheral blood. Here the CDR3 DNA reads TGTGCCAGCAGCAAAGAAACCGAGTACGAGCAGTACTTC. Residues: CASSKETEYEQYF.